This is a list of T cell receptor beta chains from one sample in a study of control samples from healthy donors and cancer patients. The data were produced by immunoSEQ multiplex PCR, yet TCRdb's version contains in-frame clones alone and is incomplete. The sample consists of under 200,000 clones, 96% of them appearing once. The sequenced sample was blood. Every receptor here comes from a woman aged 25 to 39 in good health. Both conserved end residues are part of each CDR3. A D gene is named only where the DNA matches it firmly. Some rows have no size entry. The others give once, few or many, or a class for an expanded clone.

len: 15
j_gene: TRBJ1-1
abundance: few
v_gene: TRBV18
d_gene: -
CDR3nt: TGTGCCAGCTCACCACGGACAGAAGGGAACACTGAAGCTTTCTTT
CDR3aa: CASSPRTEGNTEAFF

len: 14
j_gene: TRBJ1-1
abundance: -
v_gene: TRBV6-1
d_gene: -
CDR3nt: TGTGCCAGCAGTGAATGGATAGGGACCACTGAAGCTTTCTTT
CDR3aa: CASSEWIGTTEAFF

len: 18
j_gene: TRBJ2-7
abundance: -
v_gene: TRBV5-1
d_gene: -
CDR3nt: TGCGCCAGCAGCTCGCATTTCATAACGGGACACAGCTCCTACGAGCAGTACTTC
CDR3aa: CASSSHFITGHSSYEQYF

len: 18
j_gene: TRBJ1-1
abundance: -
v_gene: TRBV7-3
d_gene: -
CDR3nt: TGTGCCAGCAGTTCGTTCGGGCAGACGCTTCGGCGAGACACTGAAGCTTTCTTT
CDR3aa: CASSSFGQTLRRDTEAFF

len: 14
j_gene: TRBJ2-1
abundance: -
v_gene: TRBV18
d_gene: -
CDR3nt: TGTGCCAGCTCACCACTTCCCCAGGGCAATGAGCAGTTCTTC
CDR3aa: CASSPLPQGNEQFF

len: 15
j_gene: TRBJ2-3
abundance: -
v_gene: TRBV10-3
d_gene: -
CDR3nt: TGTGCCATCAGTGAGTTCGCATCTAGCACAGATACGCAGTATTTT
CDR3aa: CAISEFASSTDTQYF

len: 16
j_gene: TRBJ2-1
abundance: -
v_gene: TRBV2
d_gene: TRBD2
CDR3nt: TGTGCCAGCAGTGGGGTTCTAGCGGCTAAATACAATGAGCAGTTCTTC
CDR3aa: CASSGVLAAKYNEQFF

len: 15
j_gene: TRBJ1-4
abundance: -
v_gene: TRBV19
d_gene: -
CDR3nt: TGTGCCAGTAGGAGACAGCCTGCAACTAATGAAAAACTGTTTTTT
CDR3aa: CASRRQPATNEKLFF

len: 13
j_gene: TRBJ2-5
abundance: -
v_gene: TRBV5-8
d_gene: -
CDR3nt: TGTGCCAGCAGCTTGGTAGGAGTCGGGACCCAGTACTTC
CDR3aa: CASSLVGVGTQYF

len: 15
j_gene: TRBJ2-2
abundance: -
v_gene: TRBV5-4
d_gene: TRBD1
CDR3nt: TGTGCCAGCAGCTTGGGGACAGGGTATACCGGGGAGCTGTTTTTT
CDR3aa: CASSLGTGYTGELFF

len: 13
j_gene: TRBJ2-1
abundance: -
v_gene: TRBV11-2
d_gene: -
CDR3nt: TGTGCCAGCAGCTTAGGGTCCCAGGTGGAGCAGTTCTTC
CDR3aa: CASSLGSQVEQFF

len: 14
j_gene: TRBJ2-1
abundance: -
v_gene: TRBV19
d_gene: TRBD2
CDR3nt: TGTGCCAGTAGCGGGACTAGCGGGGGGTATGAGCAGTTCTTC
CDR3aa: CASSGTSGGYEQFF

len: 16
j_gene: TRBJ2-1
abundance: -
v_gene: TRBV3-1/TRBV3-2
d_gene: TRBD2
CDR3nt: TGTGCCAGCAGCCAACCGCTAGCGGGGGGTGTCAATGAGCAGTTCTTC
CDR3aa: CASSQPLAGGVNEQFF

len: 16
j_gene: TRBJ1-5
abundance: -
v_gene: TRBV19
d_gene: -
CDR3nt: TGTGCCAGTAGTACTTCCGACAGATGGGGCAATCAGCCCCAGCATTTT
CDR3aa: CASSTSDRWGNQPQHF

len: 16
j_gene: TRBJ2-1
abundance: -
v_gene: TRBV21-1
d_gene: -
CDR3nt: TGTGCCAGCAGCAATGGCGGGGCGTCTGTCTACAATGAGCAGTTCTTC
CDR3aa: CASSNGGASVYNEQFF

len: 15
j_gene: TRBJ2-2
abundance: -
v_gene: TRBV28
d_gene: TRBD1
CDR3nt: TGTGCCAGCAGGGAAGGGGGCGCGGGCACCGGGGAGCTGTTTTTT
CDR3aa: CASREGGAGTGELFF

len: 13
j_gene: TRBJ1-2
abundance: -
v_gene: TRBV6-2/TRBV6-3
d_gene: -
CDR3nt: TGTGCCAGCAGTCCCCGGGGGAGGTATGGCTACACCTTC
CDR3aa: CASSPRGRYGYTF

len: 13
j_gene: TRBJ1-3
abundance: -
v_gene: TRBV2
d_gene: -
CDR3nt: TGTGCCACTCAGAAGGGCTCTGGAAACACCATATATTTT
CDR3aa: CATQKGSGNTIYF

len: 15
j_gene: TRBJ1-1
abundance: -
v_gene: TRBV5-6
d_gene: TRBD1
CDR3nt: TGTGCCAGCAGCCGAGCTGGACAGGGAAGAACTGAAGCTTTCTTT
CDR3aa: CASSRAGQGRTEAFF

len: 11
j_gene: TRBJ2-7
abundance: -
v_gene: TRBV20-1
d_gene: -
CDR3nt: TGCAGTGCTAGAGGCTCCTACGAGCAGTACTTC
CDR3aa: CSARGSYEQYF

len: 14
j_gene: TRBJ2-7
abundance: -
v_gene: TRBV29-1
d_gene: -
CDR3nt: TGCAGCGTTGGGGGGGGCGGGAACTCCTACGAGCAGTACTTC
CDR3aa: CSVGGGGNSYEQYF

len: 13
j_gene: TRBJ2-7
abundance: -
v_gene: TRBV28
d_gene: TRBD1
CDR3nt: TGTGCCAGCATCCCAGGGGGCCTGAACGAGCAGTACTTC
CDR3aa: CASIPGGLNEQYF

len: 15
j_gene: TRBJ1-5
abundance: once
v_gene: TRBV28
d_gene: -
CDR3nt: TGTGCCAGCAGTTTCCCCCGCAGACAGAATCAGCCCCAGCATTTT
CDR3aa: CASSFPRRQNQPQHF

len: 15
j_gene: TRBJ2-1
abundance: -
v_gene: TRBV5-1
d_gene: -
CDR3nt: TGCGCCAGCAGCTATCGATCCGGGAGCACCAATGAGCAGTTCTTC
CDR3aa: CASSYRSGSTNEQFF

len: 18
j_gene: TRBJ2-6
abundance: -
v_gene: TRBV27
d_gene: -
CDR3nt: TGTGCCAGCAGTTTGGCTGGCAGGTCCCACTCTGGGGCCAACGTCCTGACTTTC
CDR3aa: CASSLAGRSHSGANVLTF

len: 15
j_gene: TRBJ1-5
abundance: -
v_gene: TRBV28
d_gene: -
CDR3nt: TGTGCCAGCAGTTCGACAGGAATCAGCAATCAGCCCCAGCATTTT
CDR3aa: CASSSTGISNQPQHF

len: 14
j_gene: TRBJ2-3
abundance: -
v_gene: TRBV6-6
d_gene: -
CDR3nt: TGTGCCAGCAGTAGGCGGACCTCCACAGATACGCAGTATTTT
CDR3aa: CASSRRTSTDTQYF

len: 14
j_gene: TRBJ2-7
abundance: -
v_gene: TRBV10-1
d_gene: -
CDR3nt: TGCGCCAGCAGTGAGGGACATGGAATCTACGAGCAGTACTTC
CDR3aa: CASSEGHGIYEQYF

len: 17
j_gene: TRBJ2-1
abundance: once
v_gene: TRBV29-1
d_gene: TRBD2
CDR3nt: TGCAGCGTTGAAGTCCTCCCGGGACTAGTCAGAGGCAATGAGCAGTTCTTC
CDR3aa: CSVEVLPGLVRGNEQFF

len: 15
j_gene: TRBJ1-5
abundance: -
v_gene: TRBV10-3
d_gene: -
CDR3nt: TGTGCCATCAGTGAGGAGGTTTCGAGCAATCAGCCCCAGCATTTT
CDR3aa: CAISEEVSSNQPQHF

len: 13
j_gene: TRBJ1-4
abundance: -
v_gene: TRBV28
d_gene: -
CDR3nt: TGTGCCACCCGAGGGGGGCCGATTGAAAAACTGTTTTTT
CDR3aa: CATRGGPIEKLFF

len: 16
j_gene: TRBJ2-7
abundance: -
v_gene: TRBV4-1
d_gene: -
CDR3nt: TGCGCCAGCAGCCAACCCGGCGGGAACGGACGCGGCGAGCAGTACTTC
CDR3aa: CASSQPGGNGRGEQYF

len: 13
j_gene: TRBJ1-2
abundance: -
v_gene: TRBV11-2
d_gene: -
CDR3nt: TGTGCCAGCAGCTTAGAAGGCCTCGGGGGCTACACCTTC
CDR3aa: CASSLEGLGGYTF

len: 15
j_gene: TRBJ1-2
abundance: -
v_gene: TRBV6-1
d_gene: TRBD1
CDR3nt: TGTGCCAGCAGTGAGGGACAGGGATTGTACTATGGCTACACCTTC
CDR3aa: CASSEGQGLYYGYTF

len: 16
j_gene: TRBJ2-2
abundance: -
v_gene: TRBV2
d_gene: TRBD1
CDR3nt: TGTGCCACCTGGTGGACTGGGACAGCGAACACCGGGGAGCTGTTTTTT
CDR3aa: CATWWTGTANTGELFF

len: 17
j_gene: TRBJ1-3
abundance: -
v_gene: TRBV7-9
d_gene: -
CDR3nt: TGTGCCAGCAGCTTAGGACAGCTCGGGAACTCTGGAAACACCATATATTTT
CDR3aa: CASSLGQLGNSGNTIYF

len: 13
j_gene: TRBJ2-1
abundance: -
v_gene: TRBV15
d_gene: -
CDR3nt: TGTGCCACCAGCAGAGATGCTGGCAGTGAGCAGTTCTTC
CDR3aa: CATSRDAGSEQFF

len: 14
j_gene: TRBJ2-7
abundance: -
v_gene: TRBV5-1
d_gene: TRBD1
CDR3nt: TGCGCCAGCAGCTGGGGGGACAGGGCCCACGAGCAGTACTTC
CDR3aa: CASSWGDRAHEQYF

len: 19
j_gene: TRBJ2-6
abundance: -
v_gene: TRBV7-6
d_gene: TRBD2
CDR3nt: TGTGCCAGCAGCCCGAGAGCTAGCGGGGGGGACTCTGGGGCCAACGTCCTGACTTTC
CDR3aa: CASSPRASGGDSGANVLTF

len: 16
j_gene: TRBJ1-2
abundance: -
v_gene: TRBV28
d_gene: TRBD1
CDR3nt: TGTGCCAGCAGTTTATCATGGCAGGGGGCCTCCGATGGCTACACCTTC
CDR3aa: CASSLSWQGASDGYTF

len: 16
j_gene: TRBJ2-3
abundance: once
v_gene: TRBV2
d_gene: TRBD2
CDR3nt: TGTGCCAGCAGCGTCGCCGGGACTAGCGGCACAGATACGCAGTATTTT
CDR3aa: CASSVAGTSGTDTQYF

len: 17
j_gene: TRBJ1-6
abundance: -
v_gene: TRBV10-3
d_gene: -
CDR3nt: TGTGCCATCAGTGAGGCCTCTCGAACAGCCGATAATTCACCCCTCCACTTT
CDR3aa: CAISEASRTADNSPLHF

len: 13
j_gene: TRBJ2-2
abundance: -
v_gene: TRBV6-2/TRBV6-3
d_gene: -
CDR3nt: TGTGCCAGCAGTTACACATACACCGGGGAGCTGTTTTTT
CDR3aa: CASSYTYTGELFF

len: 15
j_gene: TRBJ2-2
abundance: -
v_gene: TRBV3-1/TRBV3-2
d_gene: -
CDR3nt: TGTGCCAGCAGCCACCGACTGTCGAACACCGGGGAGCTGTTTTTT
CDR3aa: CASSHRLSNTGELFF

len: 17
j_gene: TRBJ2-2
abundance: once
v_gene: TRBV7-9
d_gene: TRBD1
CDR3nt: TGTGCCAGCAGCTTAGTGGGGCTGGGACAGGCCCCCGGGGAGCTGTTTTTT
CDR3aa: CASSLVGLGQAPGELFF

len: 18
j_gene: TRBJ2-1
abundance: -
v_gene: TRBV9
d_gene: TRBD2
CDR3nt: TGTGCCAGCAGCGATCCGACTAGCGGGGGGGCCGGGTACAATGAGCAGTTCTTC
CDR3aa: CASSDPTSGGAGYNEQFF

len: 12
j_gene: TRBJ2-3
abundance: -
v_gene: TRBV12-3/TRBV12-4
d_gene: -
CDR3nt: TGTGCCAGCATGGCCCGCGCAGATACGCAGTATTTT
CDR3aa: CASMARADTQYF

len: 18
j_gene: TRBJ2-2
abundance: -
v_gene: TRBV7-9
d_gene: -
CDR3nt: TGTGCCAGCAGCCCTTCACTACCGGGGGCCATAAACACCGGGGAGCTGTTTTTT
CDR3aa: CASSPSLPGAINTGELFF

len: 14
j_gene: TRBJ1-2
abundance: few
v_gene: TRBV7-2
d_gene: -
CDR3nt: TGTGCCAGCAGCTTAGCGCCCCAGAACTATGGCTACACCTTC
CDR3aa: CASSLAPQNYGYTF

len: 16
j_gene: TRBJ2-7
abundance: -
v_gene: TRBV5-4
d_gene: TRBD2
CDR3nt: TGTGCCAGCAGCTTAGGGACTAGCCCCAGCTCCTACGAGCAGTACTTC
CDR3aa: CASSLGTSPSSYEQYF

len: 15
j_gene: TRBJ1-3
abundance: -
v_gene: TRBV7-9
d_gene: TRBD1
CDR3nt: TGTGCCAGCAGCCAGAACAGGGGGCCTGGAAACACCATATATTTT
CDR3aa: CASSQNRGPGNTIYF

len: 14
j_gene: TRBJ2-7
abundance: -
v_gene: TRBV28
d_gene: -
CDR3nt: TGTGCCAGCAGTTCGGGGGCCGTCCCCTACGAGCAGTACTTC
CDR3aa: CASSSGAVPYEQYF

len: 17
j_gene: TRBJ1-1
abundance: -
v_gene: TRBV4-1
d_gene: -
CDR3nt: TGCGCCAGCAGCCCCATCCCAACCCGGGGAATGAGGACTGAAGCTTTCTTT
CDR3aa: CASSPIPTRGMRTEAFF

len: 15
j_gene: TRBJ2-7
abundance: -
v_gene: TRBV6-5
d_gene: -
CDR3nt: TGTGCCAGCAGTCGAACAGGGCCAAGCTCCTACGAGCAGTACTTC
CDR3aa: CASSRTGPSSYEQYF

len: 15
j_gene: TRBJ2-2
abundance: -
v_gene: TRBV5-1
d_gene: -
CDR3nt: TGCGCCAGCAGCTTGGGAGGGGGTAACGCCGGGGAGCTGTTTTTT
CDR3aa: CASSLGGGNAGELFF

len: 16
j_gene: TRBJ2-4
abundance: -
v_gene: TRBV2
d_gene: -
CDR3nt: TGTGCCAGCAGTGCCATGACAGCGAGGGCCAAAAACATTCAGTACTTC
CDR3aa: CASSAMTARAKNIQYF

len: 14
j_gene: TRBJ1-4
abundance: -
v_gene: TRBV5-1
d_gene: TRBD1
CDR3nt: TGCGCCAGCAGCCCGGGACAGGGTAGTGAAAAACTGTTTTTT
CDR3aa: CASSPGQGSEKLFF

len: 14
j_gene: TRBJ1-3
abundance: -
v_gene: TRBV18
d_gene: TRBD1
CDR3nt: TGTGCCAGCTCACCTGGGACAGATGGAAACACCATATATTTT
CDR3aa: CASSPGTDGNTIYF

len: 15
j_gene: TRBJ2-7
abundance: once
v_gene: TRBV5-4
d_gene: TRBD2
CDR3nt: TGTGCCAGCAGTCAAATCATAGGCGGGAGTGACGAGCAGTACTTC
CDR3aa: CASSQIIGGSDEQYF